Listed below are T cell receptor beta chains from one sample, sequenced in a study of radiotherapy plus CTLA-4 blockade in lung cancer. TCRdb's copy holds only in-frame clones and misses some; the assay was immunoSEQ multiplex PCR. Counted here are about 78,000 clones, 86% occurring once; the ten biggest clones make up about 2%. Specimen: peripheral blood, collected from a patient treated with radiotherapy plus ipilimumab. These receptors were collected from a human donor with non-small cell lung cancer who had a partial response to radiotherapy plus ipilimumab. Each CDR3 is given with its conserved first and last residue. Each record gives: clone size, D gene, J gene, V gene, CDR3 DNA, CDR3 protein. A D gene is named only where the DNA matches it firmly. Size values are once, few and many counts, or a class for expanded clones, and some rows have none.

>.|TRBD1|TRBJ1-2|TRBV7-8
TGTGCCAGCAGCCCGGGACAGGGGAGTCTTGGCTACACCTTC
CASSPGQGSLGYTF
>.|.|TRBJ1-6|TRBV2
TGTGCCAGCAGTGAACAGGTGAATTCACCCCTCCACTTT
CASSEQVNSPLHF
>.|.|TRBJ1-2|TRBV28
TGTGCCAGCAGTTTATCGTTCGATTTGAGCGGCTACACCTTC
CASSLSFDLSGYTF
>.|.|TRBJ2-3|TRBV6-4
TGTGCCAGCAGTGGCGGACTTAGCACAGATACGCAGTATTTT
CASSGGLSTDTQYF
>.|.|TRBJ2-5|TRBV4-1
TGCGCCAGCAGCCAAGATCCCCGTGAGACCCAGTACTTC
CASSQDPRETQYF
>once|.|TRBJ1-1|TRBV5-1
TGCGCCAGCAGCAAGGACAGTCCCAACACTGAAGCTTTCTTT
CASSKDSPNTEAFF
>.|.|TRBJ1-5|TRBV28
TGTGCCAGCAGCGGTCCAGACAGGCCCAGGCTAAGTCAGCCCCAGCATTTT
CASSGPDRPRLSQPQHF
>.|TRBD1|TRBJ1-2|TRBV19
TGTGCCAGTAGTAGCCGGGACAGAGCTAACTATGGCTACACCTTC
CASSSRDRANYGYTF
>.|.|TRBJ2-5|TRBV10-3
TGTGCCATCAGTGAGGAGGAGACCCAGTACTTC
CAISEEETQYF
>once|TRBD1|TRBJ1-1|TRBV6-5
TGTGCCAGCAGTCCGAACAGGGGCCACACTGAAGCTTTCTTT
CASSPNRGHTEAFF
>.|.|TRBJ2-7|TRBV28
TGTGCCAGCAGTCCGGGGAGGTCTACCTACGAGCAGTACTTC
CASSPGRSTYEQYF
>few|TRBD2|TRBJ2-3|TRBV4-2
TGTGCCAGCAGCCAAGGGGAAGCGGGAGGCACAGATACGCAGTATTTT
CASSQGEAGGTDTQYF
>.|.|TRBJ2-5|TRBV21-1
TGTGCCAGCAGCAAAGTCCGTAGCGGGAAAGAGACCCAGTACTTC
CASSKVRSGKETQYF
>.|TRBD2|TRBJ2-2|TRBV5-1
TGCGCCAGCAGCTCACTAGCGGGAGTAGGAACCGGGGAGCTGTTTTTT
CASSSLAGVGTGELFF
>.|TRBD1|TRBJ1-5|TRBV5-8
TGTGCCATTAGTTATGGGGGACAGGACAATCAGCCCCAGCATTTT
CAISYGGQDNQPQHF
>once|.|TRBJ1-2|TRBV29-1
TGCAGCGTCGCATGGGCTGGGGGACTCTATGGCTACACCTTC
CSVAWAGGLYGYTF
>.|.|TRBJ2-1|TRBV5-5
TGTGCCAGCAGCTTAGTCGACAGGATCAGTCTAACGCTGTTCTTC
CASSLVDRISLTLFF
>.|TRBD2|TRBJ2-1|TRBV7-2
TGTGCCAGCAGCTTAGAACGGGGGGAATACAATGAGCAGTTCTTC
CASSLERGEYNEQFF
>.|.|TRBJ2-7|TRBV6-6
TGTGCCAGCAGCACGACCCAGGTCGAGCAGTACTTC
CASSTTQVEQYF
>.|.|TRBJ1-2|TRBV28
TGTGCCAGCAGCCAAGAACGGTCTGGCTACACCTTC
CASSQERSGYTF
>.|.|TRBJ2-2|TRBV7-7
TGTGCTAGCAGCTTAGATAGCCCGGCGTTGGGCGGGGAGCTGTTTTTT
CASSLDSPALGGELFF
>.|TRBD1|TRBJ1-6|TRBV6-5
TGTGCCAGCAGTTACTCGTCCAGGGGGTATAATTCACCCCTCCACTTT
CASSYSSRGYNSPLHF
>.|TRBD1|TRBJ2-1|TRBV27
TGTGCCAGCAGGGCGGGGACAGGGTCCTACAATGAGCAGTTCTTC
CASRAGTGSYNEQFF
>once|.|TRBJ1-1|TRBV7-9
TGTGCCAGCAGCTTAGCCCGGGTGGGAGCTGAAGCTTTCTTT
CASSLARVGAEAFF
>.|.|TRBJ1-4|TRBV15
TGTGCCACCAGCAGAGATAAGGGGGTTGGAGAAAAACTGTTTTTT
CATSRDKGVGEKLFF
>.|TRBD2|TRBJ2-2|TRBV10-3
TGTGCCATCAGTGAGTCCTCGACTAGCGGGAGAGTTTCCGGGGAGCTGTTTTTT
CAISESSTSGRVSGELFF
>.|.|TRBJ2-1|TRBV5-1
TGCGCCAGCAGCCCAGGGCCGTACAATGAGCAGTTCTTC
CASSPGPYNEQFF
>.|.|TRBJ2-7|TRBV11-3
TGTGCCAGCAGAGCCGGGACTGGCTACGAGCAGTACTTC
CASRAGTGYEQYF
>.|.|TRBJ2-3|TRBV27
TGTGCCAGCAGATATGGAGTCCGCACAGATACGCAGTATTTT
CASRYGVRTDTQYF
>.|.|TRBJ2-7|TRBV6-5
TGTGCCCCAGCACCCCCCGGGGGTCCATCCTACGAGCAGTACTTC
CAPAPPGGPSYEQYF
>.|TRBD2|TRBJ2-1|TRBV18
TGTGCCAGCGCCTCGTCGGGGGGGGCCTACAATGAGCAGTTCTTC
CASASSGGAYNEQFF
>.|.|TRBJ2-1|TRBV14
TGTGCCAGCAGCCAAGTACAGGGCTCCTACAATGAGCAGTTCTTC
CASSQVQGSYNEQFF
>.|.|TRBJ1-1|TRBV7-2
TGTGCCAGCAGCTTAGTAGTGAACACTGAAGCTTTCTTT
CASSLVVNTEAFF
>once|.|TRBJ1-2|TRBV30
TGTGCCTGGACTACCGGAGCGGGGAATTATGGCTACACCTTC
CAWTTGAGNYGYTF
>.|.|TRBJ1-1|TRBV5-1
TGCGCCAGCAGCTTTCGGACTCAAAGAAAGAACACTGAAGCTTTCTTT
CASSFRTQRKNTEAFF
>.|.|TRBJ1-1|TRBV6-5
TGTGCCGCCGGGAGGCTGAACACTGAAGCTTTCTTT
CAAGRLNTEAFF
>.|TRBD1|TRBJ1-5|TRBV6-5
TGTGCCAGCAGTTCGGACAGGCGTTATAGCAATCAGCCCCAGCATTTT
CASSSDRRYSNQPQHF
>few|.|TRBJ1-3|TRBV11-1
TGTGCCAGCAGCTCTCAACAGGGTAATTCTGGAAACACCATATATTTT
CASSSQQGNSGNTIYF
>few|.|TRBJ2-1|TRBV30
TGTGCCTGGAGTGAGATCCCCCGCGGGCCCTACAATGAGCAGTTCTTC
CAWSEIPRGPYNEQFF
>.|.|TRBJ2-7|TRBV19
TGTGCCAGTAAACAGGGTACGGACTACGAGCAGTACTTC
CASKQGTDYEQYF
>.|.|TRBJ1-1|TRBV10-1
TGCGCCAGCAGTGAGTCGCCAGGCGCTAACACTGAAGCTTTCTTT
CASSESPGANTEAFF
>.|.|TRBJ2-2|TRBV7-2
TGTGCCAGCAGCCCCCGGCGACAGTACACCGGGGAGCTGTTTTTT
CASSPRRQYTGELFF
>.|.|TRBJ1-5|TRBV28
TGTGCCAGCAGTTTATATATAAATCAGCCCCAGCATTTT
CASSLYINQPQHF
>.|.|TRBJ2-1|TRBV11-2
TGTGCCAGCAGCTTAAGGGGTATCAATGAGCAGTTCTTC
CASSLRGINEQFF
>.|TRBD2|TRBJ2-1|TRBV10-1
TGCGCCAGCAGTGAGTCGGGTGCGGGAGAATTTGAGCAGTTCTTC
CASSESGAGEFEQFF
>.|TRBD1|TRBJ2-2|TRBV7-2
TGTGCCAGCAGCTTGAAGACAGGGGGGGAGCTGTTTTTT
CASSLKTGGELFF
>.|TRBD1|TRBJ2-6|TRBV19
TGTGCCAGTACCAGGGACAGGTCGGGTTCTGGGGCCAACGTCCTGACTTTC
CASTRDRSGSGANVLTF
>.|.|TRBJ2-2|TRBV28
TGTGCCAGCAGCCAGAACCCCCCCCGCGGGAACACCGGGGAGCTGTTTTTT
CASSQNPPRGNTGELFF
>once|.|TRBJ1-1|TRBV4-2
TGTGCCAGCAGCCAAGACGGCGGCATGAACACTGAAGCTTTCTTT
CASSQDGGMNTEAFF
>.|.|TRBJ2-5|TRBV4-2
TGTGCCAGCAGCAAACCAGGGTTAGTGGAGACCCAGTACTTC
CASSKPGLVETQYF
>.|.|TRBJ2-3|TRBV20-1
TGCAGTGTTTTGTTAGCAGATACGCAGTATTTT
CSVLLADTQYF
>.|.|TRBJ1-5|TRBV20-1
TGCAGTGCGTTACAGGGATTTGCCCAGCATTTT
CSALQGFAQHF
>few|.|TRBJ2-5|TRBV5-1
TGCGCCAGCAGCTTTGGTATTATTCGGGGACTGTCGGGGGAGACCCAGTACTTC
CASSFGIIRGLSGETQYF
>.|.|TRBJ1-2|TRBV2
TGTGCCAGCAGTGCCGACAGGTCACAGCTCGCCTACACCTTC
CASSADRSQLAYTF
>.|TRBD2|TRBJ2-7|TRBV6-6
TGTGCCAGCAAAAATAGCGGGAGTTCCGGTTACGAGCAGTACTTC
CASKNSGSSGYEQYF